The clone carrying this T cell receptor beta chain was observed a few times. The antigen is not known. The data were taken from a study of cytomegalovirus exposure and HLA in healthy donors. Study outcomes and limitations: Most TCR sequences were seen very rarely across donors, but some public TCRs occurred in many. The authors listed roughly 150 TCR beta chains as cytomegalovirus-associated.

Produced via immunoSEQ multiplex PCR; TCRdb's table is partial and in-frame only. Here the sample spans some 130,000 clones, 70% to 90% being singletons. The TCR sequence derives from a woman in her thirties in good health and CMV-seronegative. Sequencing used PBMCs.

CDR3 protein: CASSDPGGYGYTF. The CDR3 bases are TGTGCCAGCAGCGACCCCGGAGGGTATGGCTACACCTTC. The chain couples TRBV5-6 to TRBJ1-2, with unresolved D. The germline V gene encodes CDR1 SGHDT and CDR2 YYEEEE. Trimming left V 4 bases short and J 5 bases short, with 12 bases between. CDR3 size: 13 residues.